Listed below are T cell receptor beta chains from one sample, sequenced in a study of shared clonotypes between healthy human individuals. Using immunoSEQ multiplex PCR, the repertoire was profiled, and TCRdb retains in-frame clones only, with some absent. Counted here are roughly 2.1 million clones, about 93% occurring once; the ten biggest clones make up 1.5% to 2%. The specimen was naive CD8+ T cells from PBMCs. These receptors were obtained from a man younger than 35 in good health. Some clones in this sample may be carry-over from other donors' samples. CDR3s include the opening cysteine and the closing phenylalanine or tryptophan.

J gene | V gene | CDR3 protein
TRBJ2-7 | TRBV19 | CASSIRDRGREQYF
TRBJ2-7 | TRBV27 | CASSPPGRDYEQYF
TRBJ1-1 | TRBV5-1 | CASSGISDPNTEAFF
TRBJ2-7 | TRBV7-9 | CASSQFYEQYF
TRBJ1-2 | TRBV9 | CASSALDGTPNPGHGYTF
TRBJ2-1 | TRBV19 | CASSLPGGEDPTPYNEQFF
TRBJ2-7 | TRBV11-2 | CASSLGQRPYEQYF
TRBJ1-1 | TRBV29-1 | CSVLGTVANTEAFF
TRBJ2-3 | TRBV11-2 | CASSLVYGGYTDTQYF
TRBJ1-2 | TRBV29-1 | CSVEGEGVWYGYTF
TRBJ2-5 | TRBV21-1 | CASSKAGAETQYF
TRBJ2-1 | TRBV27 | CASKWGLMYNEQFF
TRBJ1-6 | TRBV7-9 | CASSPGDSPLHF
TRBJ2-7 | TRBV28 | CASSLSVGLSYEQYF
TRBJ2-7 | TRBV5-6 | CASSPGGSGLTSYEQYF
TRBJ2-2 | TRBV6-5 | CASSYIGSPNTGELFF
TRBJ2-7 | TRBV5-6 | CASSFGTQSYEQYF
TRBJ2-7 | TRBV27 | CATSWGSSYEQYF
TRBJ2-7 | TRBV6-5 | CASSPTGTPYEQYF
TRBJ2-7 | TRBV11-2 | CASSLVDTFTSYEQYF
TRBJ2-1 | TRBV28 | CASSSPPWGLHNEQFF
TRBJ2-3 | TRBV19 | CASSPMGTGADTQYF
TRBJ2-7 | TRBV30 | CAWSWGTSYEQYF
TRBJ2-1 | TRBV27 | CASSLYPPPGAEGEQFF
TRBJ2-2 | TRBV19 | CASMHTGELFF